Listed below are T cell receptor beta chains from one sample, sequenced in a study of T cells in localized non-small cell lung cancer. Measured with immunoSEQ multiplex PCR; TCRdb has only the in-frame clones, and not every one. In the table there are 10,000 to 13,000 clones, over 65% of which are singletons. The sequencing here drew on peripheral blood, taken before any cancer treatment. These TCRs come from a male donor aged 60 or older with stage I lung adenocarcinoma. The CDR3 runs from the conserved cysteine through the conserved F or W. Each record gives: clone size, V gene, J gene, D gene, CDR3 DNA, CDR3 protein. D genes are given only for firm matches. Size is stated for part of the rows, as once, few or many counts, or as a class when the clone is expanded.

clone size: NA; V gene: TRBV5-4; J gene: TRBJ2-4; D gene: NA; CDR3 DNA: TGTGCCAGCAGCTTGCAAGTCGAAAACATTCAGTACTTC; CDR3 protein: CASSLQVENIQYF
clone size: NA; V gene: TRBV29-1; J gene: TRBJ1-1; D gene: NA; CDR3 DNA: TGCAGCGTTGGCCTGCGGGGGGAGAACACTGAAGCTTTCTTT; CDR3 protein: CSVGLRGENTEAFF
clone size: once; V gene: TRBV28; J gene: TRBJ1-3; D gene: TRBD1; CDR3 DNA: TGTGCCAGCCGGACAGGGACGCTGCGAAACACCATATATTTT; CDR3 protein: CASRTGTLRNTIYF
clone size: few; V gene: TRBV5-1; J gene: TRBJ2-3; D gene: NA; CDR3 DNA: TGCGCCAGTAACTACGGACAGAGCACAGATACGCAGTATTTT; CDR3 protein: CASNYGQSTDTQYF
clone size: NA; V gene: TRBV5-1; J gene: TRBJ2-5; D gene: TRBD1; CDR3 DNA: TGCGCCAGCAGCTTGCGGGACAGGGGTCGGGAGACCCAGTACTTC; CDR3 protein: CASSLRDRGRETQYF
clone size: NA; V gene: TRBV11-2; J gene: TRBJ1-1; D gene: NA; CDR3 DNA: TGTGCCAGCAGACGCAGGGGTGTCACTGAAGCTTTCTTT; CDR3 protein: CASRRRGVTEAFF
clone size: NA; V gene: TRBV29-1; J gene: TRBJ2-3; D gene: TRBD2; CDR3 DNA: TGCAGCGTAGGGGTAGCGGGGGGGAATACGCAGTATTTT; CDR3 protein: CSVGVAGGNTQYF
clone size: NA; V gene: TRBV19; J gene: TRBJ2-1; D gene: TRBD2; CDR3 DNA: TGTGCCAGTCGGCGGGGGTATAGTGAGCAGTTCTTC; CDR3 protein: CASRRGYSEQFF
clone size: NA; V gene: TRBV5-1; J gene: TRBJ2-1; D gene: NA; CDR3 DNA: TGCGCCAGCAGCCCAGCCTTAACAGCCTCTTACAATGAGCAGTTCTTC; CDR3 protein: CASSPALTASYNEQFF
clone size: NA; V gene: TRBV21-1; J gene: TRBJ2-7; D gene: NA; CDR3 DNA: TGTGCCAGCAGCAATGATTGTGCTAGGGGACAACGGGCTTACGAGCAGTACTTC; CDR3 protein: CASSNDCARGQRAYEQYF
clone size: NA; V gene: TRBV7-6; J gene: TRBJ2-7; D gene: NA; CDR3 DNA: TGTGCCAGCAGCTCGCAAGCCCGGGACGTAGCCTACGAGCAGTACTTC; CDR3 protein: CASSSQARDVAYEQYF
clone size: NA; V gene: TRBV10-1; J gene: TRBJ2-3; D gene: TRBD2; CDR3 DNA: TGCGCCAGCAGACTAGCGGGGGGGCCAAGCACAGATACGCAGTATTTT; CDR3 protein: CASRLAGGPSTDTQYF
clone size: NA; V gene: TRBV7-3; J gene: TRBJ1-1; D gene: NA; CDR3 DNA: TGTGCCAGCAGCTCCGACATGGGCACTGAAGCTTTCTTT; CDR3 protein: CASSSDMGTEAFF
clone size: NA; V gene: TRBV15; J gene: TRBJ2-2; D gene: NA; CDR3 DNA: TGTGCCACCAGCAGAGAAGGGGCCGATCGCGGGGAGCTGTTTTTT; CDR3 protein: CATSREGADRGELFF
clone size: NA; V gene: TRBV5-1; J gene: TRBJ2-3; D gene: NA; CDR3 DNA: TGCGCCAGCAGCTTGGGGGGAGTTCCAGATACGCAGTATTTT; CDR3 protein: CASSLGGVPDTQYF
clone size: NA; V gene: TRBV10-3; J gene: TRBJ2-1; D gene: TRBD1; CDR3 DNA: TGTGCCATTTCGGAAGGGGGCAAGGATGAGCAGTTCTTC; CDR3 protein: CAISEGGKDEQFF
clone size: NA; V gene: TRBV9; J gene: TRBJ2-7; D gene: NA; CDR3 DNA: TGTGCCAGCAGCGTAGGAAACAGGCGGAGTGAAGAGCAGTACTTC; CDR3 protein: CASSVGNRRSEEQYF
clone size: NA; V gene: TRBV6-5; J gene: TRBJ1-1; D gene: NA; CDR3 DNA: TGTGCCAGCAGTTACACACAGGGTTACACTGAAGCTTTCTTT; CDR3 protein: CASSYTQGYTEAFF
clone size: few; V gene: TRBV7-2; J gene: TRBJ2-1; D gene: TRBD2; CDR3 DNA: TGTGCCAGCAGCTTAGCGCTGGCTAGCGGTGGGGGTGAGCAGTTCTTC; CDR3 protein: CASSLALASGGGEQFF
clone size: NA; V gene: TRBV6-5; J gene: TRBJ2-3; D gene: TRBD2; CDR3 DNA: TGTGCCAGCAGCGGGGGGAGGGCCACAGATACGCAGTATTTT; CDR3 protein: CASSGGRATDTQYF
clone size: NA; V gene: TRBV19; J gene: TRBJ2-1; D gene: NA; CDR3 DNA: TGTGCCATCGGGTGGACACCCTTCGATGAGCAGTTCTTC; CDR3 protein: CAIGWTPFDEQFF
clone size: NA; V gene: TRBV5-4; J gene: TRBJ2-7; D gene: TRBD1; CDR3 DNA: TGTGCCAGCAGCCGCCGGGACAGGCCCGGCGAGCAGTACTTC; CDR3 protein: CASSRRDRPGEQYF
clone size: NA; V gene: TRBV19; J gene: TRBJ1-1; D gene: NA; CDR3 DNA: TGTGCCAGTAGCAAGACATCTACGAACACTGAAGCTTTCTTT; CDR3 protein: CASSKTSTNTEAFF
clone size: few; V gene: TRBV25-1; J gene: TRBJ2-2; D gene: TRBD2; CDR3 DNA: TGTGCCAGCAGTCCGGGACTAGCCCGCACCGGGGAGCTGTTTTTT; CDR3 protein: CASSPGLARTGELFF
clone size: NA; V gene: TRBV6-6; J gene: TRBJ1-3; D gene: NA; CDR3 DNA: TGTGCCAGCAGGCGGGACGTCGGGGCTGGAAACACCATATATTTT; CDR3 protein: CASRRDVGAGNTIYF
clone size: NA; V gene: TRBV27; J gene: TRBJ2-7; D gene: NA; CDR3 DNA: TGTGCCAGCAAGTCAGGGAGTCTCTACGAGCAGTACTTC; CDR3 protein: CASKSGSLYEQYF
clone size: NA; V gene: TRBV7-9; J gene: TRBJ1-3; D gene: NA; CDR3 DNA: TGTGCCAGCAGACCCAAAGACAGGCTTGGAAACACCATATATTTT; CDR3 protein: CASRPKDRLGNTIYF
clone size: NA; V gene: TRBV11-2; J gene: TRBJ2-7; D gene: NA; CDR3 DNA: TGTGCCAGCAGCAGAACAGATTCATACGAGCAGTACTTC; CDR3 protein: CASSRTDSYEQYF
clone size: NA; V gene: TRBV4-3; J gene: TRBJ2-7; D gene: NA; CDR3 DNA: TGCGCCAGCAGCCAATTACAGGCGGTGGGGTACGAGCAGTACTTC; CDR3 protein: CASSQLQAVGYEQYF
clone size: NA; V gene: TRBV5-4; J gene: TRBJ2-2; D gene: NA; CDR3 DNA: TGTGCCAGCAGCTCCGGGGATCCTCCCGGGGAGCTGTTTTTT; CDR3 protein: CASSSGDPPGELFF
clone size: NA; V gene: TRBV7-8; J gene: TRBJ2-5; D gene: TRBD1; CDR3 DNA: TGTGCCAGCAGCTTATTACCGGGACAGGGGGCACAGACCCAGTACTTC; CDR3 protein: CASSLLPGQGAQTQYF
clone size: NA; V gene: TRBV6-6; J gene: TRBJ2-7; D gene: NA; CDR3 DNA: TGTGCCAGCAGTACAGGGACTCATCGCGAGCAGTACTTC; CDR3 protein: CASSTGTHREQYF
clone size: NA; V gene: TRBV5-4; J gene: TRBJ1-3; D gene: NA; CDR3 DNA: TGTGCCAGCAGCTTTGTGGGCACAGGACTATCTGGAAACACCATATATTTT; CDR3 protein: CASSFVGTGLSGNTIYF
clone size: NA; V gene: TRBV6-9; J gene: TRBJ2-3; D gene: TRBD1; CDR3 DNA: TGTGCCAGCAGTGAAGCGGAAGGGGGCCAAGATACGCAGTATTTT; CDR3 protein: CASSEAEGGQDTQYF
clone size: NA; V gene: TRBV7-9; J gene: TRBJ1-3; D gene: NA; CDR3 DNA: TGTGCCAGCCAGGGCCCCTCTGGAAACACCATATATTTT; CDR3 protein: CASQGPSGNTIYF
clone size: NA; V gene: TRBV18; J gene: TRBJ1-1; D gene: NA; CDR3 DNA: TGTGCCAGCTCACCGACTCGTGAGACTGAAGCTTTCTTT; CDR3 protein: CASSPTRETEAFF
clone size: NA; V gene: TRBV5-4; J gene: TRBJ2-5; D gene: TRBD2; CDR3 DNA: TGTGCCAGCAGCACCCGTCGACTAGCATTTGAGACCCAGTACTTC; CDR3 protein: CASSTRRLAFETQYF
clone size: NA; V gene: TRBV2; J gene: TRBJ2-1; D gene: TRBD1; CDR3 DNA: TGTGCCAGCAGTGAGGAGACAGGGCCCTACAATGAGCAGTTCTTC; CDR3 protein: CASSEETGPYNEQFF
clone size: NA; V gene: TRBV6-5; J gene: TRBJ1-5; D gene: TRBD1; CDR3 DNA: TGTGCCAGCACGGAGGGGGCGGGCTTGGCCCAGCATTTT; CDR3 protein: CASTEGAGLAQHF
clone size: NA; V gene: TRBV7-1; J gene: TRBJ2-7; D gene: TRBD2; CDR3 DNA: TGTGCCAGCAGCTTAGCCGGGACTAGCGTTATTTACGAGCAGTACTTC; CDR3 protein: CASSLAGTSVIYEQYF
clone size: NA; V gene: TRBV6-6; J gene: TRBJ1-5; D gene: NA; CDR3 DNA: TGTGCCAGCAGTTTAGATCCCCAATATCAGCCCCAGCATTTT; CDR3 protein: CASSLDPQYQPQHF
clone size: NA; V gene: TRBV11-2; J gene: TRBJ2-5; D gene: NA; CDR3 DNA: TGTGCCAGCAGCCGATCTCGCGGGGTCCAAGAGACCCAGTACTTC; CDR3 protein: CASSRSRGVQETQYF